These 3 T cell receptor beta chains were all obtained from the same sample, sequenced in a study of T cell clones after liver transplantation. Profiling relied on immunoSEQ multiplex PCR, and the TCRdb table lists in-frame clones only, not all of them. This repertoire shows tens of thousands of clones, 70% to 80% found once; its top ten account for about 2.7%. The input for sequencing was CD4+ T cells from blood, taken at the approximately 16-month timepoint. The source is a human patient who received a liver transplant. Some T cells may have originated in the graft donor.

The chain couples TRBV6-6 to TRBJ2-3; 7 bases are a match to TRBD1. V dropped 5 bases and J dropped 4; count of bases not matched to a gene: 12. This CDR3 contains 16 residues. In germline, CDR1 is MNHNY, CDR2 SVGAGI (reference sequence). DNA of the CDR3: TGTGCCAGCAGTAGAACAGGGGCCACTCTGGCAGATACGCAGTATTTT. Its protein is CASSRTGATLADTQYF.

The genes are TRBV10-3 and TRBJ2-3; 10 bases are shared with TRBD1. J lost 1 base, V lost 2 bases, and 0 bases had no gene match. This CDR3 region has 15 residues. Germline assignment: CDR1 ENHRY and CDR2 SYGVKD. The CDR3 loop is CAISEGQGGTDTQYF. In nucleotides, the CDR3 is TGTGCCATCAGTGAGGGACAGGGGGGCACAGATACGCAGTATTTT.

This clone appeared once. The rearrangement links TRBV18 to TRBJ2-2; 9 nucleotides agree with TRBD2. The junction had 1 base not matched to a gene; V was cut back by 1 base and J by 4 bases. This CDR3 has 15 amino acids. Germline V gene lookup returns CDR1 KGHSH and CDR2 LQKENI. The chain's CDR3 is CASSPLAGVTGELFF. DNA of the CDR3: TGTGCCAGCTCACCACTAGCGGGAGTCACCGGGGAGCTGTTTTTT.